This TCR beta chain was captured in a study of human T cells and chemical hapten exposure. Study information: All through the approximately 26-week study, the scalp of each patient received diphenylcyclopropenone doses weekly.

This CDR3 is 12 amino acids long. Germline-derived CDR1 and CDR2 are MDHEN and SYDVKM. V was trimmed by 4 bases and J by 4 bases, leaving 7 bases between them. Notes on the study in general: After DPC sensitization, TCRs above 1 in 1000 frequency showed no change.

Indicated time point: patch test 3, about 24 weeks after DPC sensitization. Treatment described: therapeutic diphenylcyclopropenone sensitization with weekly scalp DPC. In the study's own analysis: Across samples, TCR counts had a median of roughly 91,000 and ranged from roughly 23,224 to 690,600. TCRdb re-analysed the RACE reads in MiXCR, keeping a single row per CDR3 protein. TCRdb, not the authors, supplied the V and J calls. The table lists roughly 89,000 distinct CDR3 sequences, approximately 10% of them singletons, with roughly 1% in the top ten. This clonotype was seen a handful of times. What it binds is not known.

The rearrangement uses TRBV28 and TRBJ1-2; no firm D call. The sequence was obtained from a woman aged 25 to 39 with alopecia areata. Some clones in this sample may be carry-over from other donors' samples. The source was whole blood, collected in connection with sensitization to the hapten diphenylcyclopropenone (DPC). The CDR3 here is CASSSAFYGYTF. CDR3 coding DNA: TGTGCCAGCAGTTCGGCGTTCTATGGCTACACCTTC.